These T cell receptor beta chains were read from a single sample in a study of cytomegalovirus exposure and HLA in healthy donors. The repertoire was sequenced with immunoSEQ multiplex PCR; TCRdb's copy has only in-frame clones and lacks some. The sample shows about 160,000 clones, less than 80% of them seen only once. What was sequenced was PBMCs. Receptors originate from a middle-aged man in good health and CMV-seronegative. CDR3s include the opening cysteine and the closing phenylalanine or tryptophan. The order of the fields is V gene, D gene, J gene, clone size, CDR3 DNA, CDR3 protein. D genes are given only for firm matches. Clone size is not always given. Where it is, it says once, few, many or a class for expanded clones.

TRBV6-6,TRBD2,TRBJ2-1,NA,TGTGCCAGCAGTTACTCTGGGAGGGGCCGCAATGAGCAGTTCTTC,CASSYSGRGRNEQFF
TRBV5-1,NA,TRBJ2-2,NA,TGCGCCAGCAGCCCCAGACTCGACAGCGGGGAGCTGTTTTTT,CASSPRLDSGELFF
TRBV2,TRBD2,TRBJ2-7,once,TGTGCCAGCAGTCCGCTAGCGGGAGCTTTCAACGAGCAGTACTTC,CASSPLAGAFNEQYF
TRBV11-2,NA,TRBJ2-2,NA,TGTGCCAGCAGCTACACAGGAAGCGCGAACACCGGGGAGCTGTTTTTT,CASSYTGSANTGELFF
TRBV5-1,TRBD2,TRBJ2-7,NA,TGCGCCAGCAGCTTTAGAGCTAGCGGGAGCTACGAGCAGTACTTC,CASSFRASGSYEQYF
TRBV5-1,TRBD2,TRBJ2-1,few,TGCGCCAGCAGCCCGAGGCGGGACTATAGCTACAATGAGCAGTTCTTC,CASSPRRDYSYNEQFF
TRBV19,NA,TRBJ2-7,few,TGTGCCAGTAGTGGGCAGGGCGTTTGGGACGAGCAGTACTTC,CASSGQGVWDEQYF
TRBV18,TRBD2,TRBJ2-1,few,TGTGCCAGCTTTGAACTAGCGGGAGTTAATGAGCAGTTCTTC,CASFELAGVNEQFF
TRBV7-8,TRBD2,TRBJ2-1,few,TGTGCCAGCAGCGGGCCCGGGATTAGCGGGAGTGTGAATGAGCAGTTCTTC,CASSGPGISGSVNEQFF
TRBV30,NA,TRBJ2-1,NA,TGTGCCTGGACCCCCGGGGGCTACAATGAGCAGTTCTTC,CAWTPGGYNEQFF
TRBV28,TRBD2,TRBJ2-7,once,TGTGCCAGCAGCCCTAGCGGGAGGGCCTCAGGCGAGCAGTACTTC,CASSPSGRASGEQYF
TRBV11-2,NA,TRBJ2-7,NA,TGTGCCAGCAGCTTAGAAACAGGGTCCCACTACGAGCAGTACTTC,CASSLETGSHYEQYF
TRBV15,NA,TRBJ2-7,NA,TGTGCCACCGGGACACCCTGGAGGGAGCAGTACTTC,CATGTPWREQYF
TRBV6-6,TRBD2,TRBJ2-3,NA,TGTGCCAGCGAATTAGCGGGAGCCAGCACAGATACGCAGTATTTT,CASELAGASTDTQYF
TRBV6-1,NA,TRBJ2-3,few,TGTGCCAGCAGTGAAAGGGGAGATACGCAGTATTTT,CASSERGDTQYF
TRBV14,NA,TRBJ2-2,NA,NA,CASSQDLRAGELFF
TRBV29-1,NA,TRBJ1-1,NA,TGCAGCGCGTCCCAAGGGGGGGACACTGAAGCTTTCTTT,CSASQGGDTEAFF
TRBV4-1,TRBD2,TRBJ2-3,NA,TGCGCCAGCAGTCCAATAGCGGGAGTTCGGGACACAGATACGCAGTATTTT,CASSPIAGVRDTDTQYF
TRBV6-5,TRBD2,TRBJ2-5,NA,TGTGCCAGCAGTTCCCCTAGCGGTCCTCAAGAGACCCAGTACTTC,CASSSPSGPQETQYF
TRBV10-3,NA,TRBJ1-1,NA,TGTGCCATCAGTGAGAGTTCGGGGATGAACACTGAAGCTTTCTTT,CAISESSGMNTEAFF
TRBV2,NA,TRBJ1-5,NA,TGTGCCAGCAGGAGGACACAGGAGCAGCCCCAGCATTTT,CASRRTQEQPQHF
TRBV2,TRBD2,TRBJ2-2,NA,TGTGCCAGCAGGGAACTAGCGGGAGGGCCCACCGGGGAGCTGTTTTTT,CASRELAGGPTGELFF
TRBV11-2,NA,TRBJ2-2,NA,TGTGCCAGCAGCCATGACAGTTGGAGGGCCGGGGAGCTGTTTTTT,CASSHDSWRAGELFF
TRBV28,NA,TRBJ1-5,NA,TGTGCCAGTGGGCGGCCCCAGCATTTT,CASGRPQHF
TRBV5-1,NA,TRBJ1-3,few,TGCGCCAGCAGCCTGCTTGCGGGGGCTGGAAACACCATATATTTT,CASSLLAGAGNTIYF
TRBV19,NA,TRBJ1-1,NA,TGTGCCAGTCGCCTTCAGGGTACTGAAGCTTTCTTT,CASRLQGTEAFF
TRBV5-1,NA,TRBJ2-7,NA,TGCGCCAGCAGCCCGGAGGCCGGCTCCTACGAGCAGTACTTC,CASSPEAGSYEQYF
TRBV7-2,NA,TRBJ2-4,NA,TGTGCCAGCAGCCCCCAGGGAAACAGTCAGTACTTC,CASSPQGNSQYF
TRBV7-2,TRBD2,TRBJ2-3,NA,TGTGCCAGCAGCTTAGCAGAGCGGGACTTCACAGATACGCAGTATTTT,CASSLAERDFTDTQYF
TRBV6-5,NA,TRBJ1-2,NA,TGTGCCAGCAGTTACGGGGGGGGCTATGGCTACACCTTC,CASSYGGGYGYTF
TRBV6-1,NA,TRBJ2-7,NA,TGTGCCAGCAGTGAATATATTCGGCTGGGGGCGGACTACGAGCAGTACTTC,CASSEYIRLGADYEQYF
TRBV27,NA,TRBJ2-2,NA,TGTGCCAGCAGTTCCATACTCTGGGGGCAAGGCACCGGGGAGCTGTTTTTT,CASSSILWGQGTGELFF
TRBV28,TRBD1,TRBJ2-2,NA,TGTGCCAGCACAACAGGGGAGTGGGTCGGGGAGCTGTTTTTT,CASTTGEWVGELFF
TRBV6-5,NA,TRBJ1-3,NA,TGTGCCAGCAGGACTACAATTGGTGGAAACACCATATATTTT,CASRTTIGGNTIYF
TRBV6-6,TRBD2,TRBJ2-5,NA,TGTGCCAGCAGGTCTAGCGGGAGGGGGGCCCAAGAGACCCAGTACTTC,CASRSSGRGAQETQYF
TRBV5-1,NA,TRBJ1-2,NA,TGCGCCAGCAGCGATAGCGGGAGGCGAGGCTACACCTTC,CASSDSGRRGYTF
TRBV6-5,TRBD2,TRBJ2-7,NA,TGTGCCAGCAGTTACTCTAGCGGGAGGGCCGAGCAGTACTTC,CASSYSSGRAEQYF
TRBV29-1,NA,TRBJ2-3,NA,TGCAGCGTGGGAGAGTCCCAAGCAGATACGCAGTATTTT,CSVGESQADTQYF
TRBV6-4,TRBD2,TRBJ2-7,NA,TGTGCCAGCAGTGTCCGAGCGGGAGCCTACGAGCAGTACTTC,CASSVRAGAYEQYF
TRBV6-5,TRBD2,TRBJ2-1,NA,TGTGCCAGCAGTTATTCATGGGGACTAGCGGGAGATGAGCAGTTCTTC,CASSYSWGLAGDEQFF